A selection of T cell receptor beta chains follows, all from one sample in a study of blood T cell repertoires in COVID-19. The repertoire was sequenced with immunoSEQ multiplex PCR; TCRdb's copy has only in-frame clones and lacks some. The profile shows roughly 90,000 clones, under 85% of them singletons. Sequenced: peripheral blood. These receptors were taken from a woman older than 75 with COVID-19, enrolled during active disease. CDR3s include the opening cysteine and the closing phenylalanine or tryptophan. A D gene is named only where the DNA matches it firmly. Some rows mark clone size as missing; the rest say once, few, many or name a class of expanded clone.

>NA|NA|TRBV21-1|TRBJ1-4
TGTGCCAGCAGCAAAGTGAGGGCCCTCCCAACTAATGAAAAACTGTTTTTT
CASSKVRALPTNEKLFF
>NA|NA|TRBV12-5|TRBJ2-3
TGTGCTAGTACTAGGGGGACCTCAAGCACAGATACGCAGTATTTT
CASTRGTSSTDTQYF
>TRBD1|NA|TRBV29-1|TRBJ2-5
TGCAGCGTTACGAGGGGGACAGCCCAGAAGACCCAGTACTTC
CSVTRGTAQKTQYF
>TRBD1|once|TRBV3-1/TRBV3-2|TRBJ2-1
TGTGCCAGCAGCCAACGGACAGGCCTGAGGAATGAGCAGTTCTTC
CASSQRTGLRNEQFF
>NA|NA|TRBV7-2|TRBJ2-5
TGTGCCAGCAGCCCTGGACTTGACCAAGAGACCCAGTACTTC
CASSPGLDQETQYF
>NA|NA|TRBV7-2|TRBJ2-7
TGTGCCAGCAGCTTAGGGACAGCGGTCTACGAGCAGTACTTC
CASSLGTAVYEQYF
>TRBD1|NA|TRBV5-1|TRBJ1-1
TGCGCCAGCAGCGGACCGGGACAGGGAAACACTGAAGCTTTCTTT
CASSGPGQGNTEAFF
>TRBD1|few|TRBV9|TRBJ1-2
TGTGCCAGCAGCGTAGGCCAGGGGGCCGACTATGGCTACACCTTC
CASSVGQGADYGYTF
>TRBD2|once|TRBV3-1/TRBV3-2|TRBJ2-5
TGTGCCAGCAGCCAAGGCATAGCGGGAGGGAGCTACTTC
CASSQGIAGGSYF
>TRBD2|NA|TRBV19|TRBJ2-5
TGTGCCAGTAGTTCGGGACTAGCGGGAGAGGAGACCCAGTACTTC
CASSSGLAGEETQYF
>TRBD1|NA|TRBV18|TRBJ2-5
TGTGCCACCACCCGGGACAGGGGCTTTGAGACCCAGTACTTC
CATTRDRGFETQYF
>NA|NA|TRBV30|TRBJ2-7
TGTGCCTGCTCCACCCGGGGTAGCTCCTACGAGCAGTACTTC
CACSTRGSSYEQYF
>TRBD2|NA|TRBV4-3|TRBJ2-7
TGCGCCAGCAGCCCTCTAGCGGGGGGCACCTACGAGCAGTACTTC
CASSPLAGGTYEQYF
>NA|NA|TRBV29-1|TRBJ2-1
TGCAGCGTTGTCGGGAGCACGGATGAGCAGTTCTTC
CSVVGSTDEQFF
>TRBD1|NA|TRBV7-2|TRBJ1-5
TGTGCCAGCAGCCGACAGGGGAATCAGCCCCAGCATTTT
CASSRQGNQPQHF
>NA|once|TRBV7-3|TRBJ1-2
TGTGCCAGCAGCCGCGGGGGTTTCATTGGCTACACCTTC
CASSRGGFIGYTF
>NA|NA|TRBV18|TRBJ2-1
TGTGCCAGCTCACCGTCCCAGGGGGGTGAGCAGTTCTTC
CASSPSQGGEQFF
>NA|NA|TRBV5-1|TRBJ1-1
TGCGCCAGCAGACCTCAGGGGATAAACACTGAAGCTTTCTTT
CASRPQGINTEAFF
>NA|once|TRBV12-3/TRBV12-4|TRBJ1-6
TGTGCCAGCAGCATAGTCCCTAATTCACCCCTCCACTTT
CASSIVPNSPLHF
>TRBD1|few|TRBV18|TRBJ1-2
TGTGCCAGCTCACCGTCGACAGGGAGCTCCTATGGCTACACCTTC
CASSPSTGSSYGYTF
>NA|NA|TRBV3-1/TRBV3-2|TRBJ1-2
TGTGCCAGCAGCCAAGAGCGGGGCTACACCTTC
CASSQERGYTF
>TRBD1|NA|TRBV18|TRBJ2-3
TGTGCCAGCTCGCCGGACAGGGGACTCACAGATACGCAGTATTTT
CASSPDRGLTDTQYF
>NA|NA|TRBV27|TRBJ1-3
TGTGCCAGCAGTCCCTCCGTATGGGCTACTGGAAACACCATATATTTT
CASSPSVWATGNTIYF
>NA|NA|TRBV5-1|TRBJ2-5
TGCGCCAGCAGGTCAGAAATCCAAGAGACCCAGTACTTC
CASRSEIQETQYF